Presented here are 10 T cell receptor beta chains from one specimen sequenced in a study of tumor and adjacent non-tumor tissue in lung cancer. Three rounds of nested PCR, following a modified ARM-PCR protocol, produced the TCRbeta library. Via MiXCR, TCRdb re-called the multiplex PCR reads, giving one row per CDR3 protein. In the table there are 69,000 or so distinct CDR3 sequences, roughly 73% of which are singletons. The template was RNA from unsorted bulk tissue. Material for sequencing was lung tumor tissue. These receptors all stem from a man in his sixties with non-small cell lung cancer.

The sample holds one count of this clonotype. Because it lacks the conserved phenylalanine or tryptophan at the end, this CDR3 is likely a read error. V and J are TRBV6-2 or TRBV6-3 and TRBJ2-6, with D perhaps TRBD1 (5 bases). The germline gives CDR1 MNHEY, CDR2 SVGEGT. The CDR3 is made up of 17 amino acids. The CDR3 loop reads CASSYSLLQAGANALTL. The CDR3 DNA is TGTGCCAGCAGTTACAGCCTTCTACAGGCTGGGGCCAACGCCCTGACTTTA.

On this clonotype: This may be a read error: a much more frequent sequence differs by one nucleotide. This is likely a read error, given that the CDR3 carries no conserved phenylalanine or tryptophan at its end. This sequence joins TRBV11-2 and TRBJ2-7; the D is unclear. The germline gives CDR1 SGHAT, CDR2 FQNNGV. The CDR3 loop spans 14 amino acids. V dropped 5 bases and J dropped 2 bases, with 13 bases sitting between them. CDR3 sequence (DNA): TGTGCCAGCAGCACCGCTGGGCTAGCCTACGAGCAGTACTAC. Translation gives CASSTAGLAYEQYY.

This clonotype was found many times. The rearrangement joins TRBV28 to TRBJ2-1; 7 bases match TRBD2. The ends lost 3 bases at V and 8 bases at J; junction bases unmatched: 7. Germline lookup yields CDR1 MDHEN and CDR2 SYDVKM. The CDR3 sequence is 14 residues long. CDR3 nucleotide sequence: TGTGCCAGCAGTTTTCTCTGGGGAGGGCATGAGCAGTTCTTC. Translation gives CASSFLWGGHEQFF.

Turning to this clonotype: Relative to the germline gene, one junction end is altered; a read error may explain this. The rearrangement joins TRBV6-5 to TRBJ1-1; weak D call: TRBD1 (6 bases). CDR3 size: 14 residues. Germline V gene data show CDR1 as MNHEY and CDR2 as SVGAGI. CDR3: CASRIQGGAGEALF. The CDR3 region has the DNA TGTGCCAGCAGAATCCAAGGGGGGGCGGGGGAAGCTCTCTTT.

This clonotype was seen a handful of times. Being one base from a much bigger clone, this may be a read error. CDR3 in DNA: TGTGCCAGCAGTTCGAAGAACACTGAAGCTTTCTTT. Translating gives CASSSKNTEAFF. The V call is TRBV6-6, the J call TRBJ1-1; no firm D call. Germline assignment: CDR1 MNHNY and CDR2 SVGAGI (reference sequence). V lost 4 bases, J lost 1 base, and 4 bases lay in between. This CDR3 is 12 amino acids long.

Details on this clonotype: This CDR3 fails to terminate in the conserved phenylalanine or tryptophan, so it likely reflects a read error. The chain couples TRBV6-5 to TRBJ1-3; D ambiguous. This CDR3 region has 15 residues. Germline lookup yields CDR1 MNHEY and CDR2 SVGAGI. CDR3 sequence (DNA): TGTGCCAGCAGTTACTCCAGAAGATCTGGAGACACCATATATTAT. Amino acids: CASSYSRRSGDTIYY.

Points on this clonotype: An end of the junction differs from the germline gene, which may be a read error. The chain carries TRBV20-1 and TRBJ2-3; 8 nucleotides line up with TRBD2. From germline, CDR1 is DFQATT and CDR2 SNEGSKA (reference sequence). CDR3 length: 15 amino acids. The CDR3 sequence is CSASLLAGSTNTQYF. DNA of the CDR3: TGCAGTGCTTCCCTCTTAGCGGGAAGCACAAATACGCAGTATTTT.

The rearrangement links TRBV20-1 to TRBJ2-7; possible D gene TRBD1, 6 bases. This CDR3 is built from 13 residues. Germline V CDR1 and CDR2: DFQATT, SNEGSKA (reference sequence). The V end lost 7 bases, the J end lost 7 bases, and 20 bases lay between the germline ends. The CDR3 DNA follows: TGCAGTGATCCCTCTTTTACAGGGCCAGAGCAGTACTTC. Encoded protein: CSDPSFTGPEQYF.

This clonotype was detected once. The germline gene is not matched at one end of the junction; a read error may be the cause. The chain carries TRBV9 and TRBJ1-4, with a weak D call TRBD1 (5 bases). The CDR3 is made up of 14 amino acids. Germline V gene sequence: CDR1 SGDLS, CDR2 YYNGEE. CDR3 nucleotides: TGTGCCAGCAGCTCGGACATGGAAGGGGAAAAATTGTTTTTT. Protein product: CASSSDMEGEKLFF.

Concerning this clonotype: As the CDR3 is not closed by the conserved phenylalanine or tryptophan, this likely results from a read error. The chain joins TRBV6-1 to TRBJ2-7, with TRBD2 matching over 9 bases. The trim removed 4 bases at V and 4 bases at J, leaving 8 bases unmatched. Germline CDR1 MNHNS, CDR2 SASEGT. CDR3 length: 15 amino acids. CDR3 DNA: TGTGCCAGCAGTGGACAGCCTAGCGGGAAATACGAGCAGTACATC. As protein: CASSGQPSGKYEQYI.